These 10 T cell receptor beta chains were sequenced from one sample in a study of blood T cell repertoires in COVID-19. Here immunoSEQ multiplex PCR was the method, and the copy in TCRdb shows in-frame clones only, minus some. Among some 190,000 clones listed, almost 85% were seen once. Sequencing used peripheral blood. The origin of the receptors is a woman between 65 and 79 years old with active or convalescent COVID-19.

The chain joins TRBV19 to TRBJ1-2; TRBD1 matches 10 bases. Germline V gives CDR1 LNHDA, CDR2 SQIVND (reference sequence). V was clipped by 0 bases and J by 2 bases; unmatched bases: 9. This CDR3 is built from 18 residues. The CDR3 reads CASSIETGTGALNYGYTF. The CDR3 DNA reads as TGTGCCAGTAGTATAGAAACCGGGACAGGGGCACTGAACTATGGCTACACCTTC.

The genes are TRBV5-1 and TRBJ2-5, with D possibly matching TRBD1 (5 bases). The CDR3 length is 13 residues. V gave up 0 bases and J gave up 4 bases, with 7 bases separating them. Germline lookup yields CDR1 SGHRS and CDR2 YFSETQ. CDR3 in amino acids: CASSLEQGETQYF. In DNA, the CDR3 is TGCGCCAGCAGCTTGGAGCAGGGAGAGACCCAGTACTTC.

The rearrangement links TRBV7-9 to TRBJ2-5, with 9 bases aligning to TRBD1. Germline CDR1 is SEHNR and CDR2 is FQNEAQ (reference sequence). J lost 4 bases, V lost 5 bases, and 20 bases had no gene match. The CDR3 extends over 19 amino acids. The CDR3 DNA is TGTGCCAGCAGCCCCTCAAGTGACAGGGGGTCTCTGGTATCAGAGACCCAGTACTTC. This codes for CASSPSSDRGSLVSETQYF.

This clone has only a few counts. The chain uses TRBV6-5 and TRBJ2-7; D gene uncertain. CDR1 and CDR2 (germline): MNHEY, SVGAGI. This CDR3 has 13 residues. V dropped 0 bases and J dropped 1 base, with 4 bases sitting between them. The CDR3 nucleotides read TGTGCCAGCAGTTACTCGACATCCTACGAGCAGTACTTC. Amino acids: CASSYSTSYEQYF.

The chain recombines TRBV6-5 with TRBJ1-5; the match to TRBD1 covers 9 bases. V shed 8 bases, J shed 0 bases, and the junction held 5 bases outside the gene matches. The V gene's germline CDR1 is MNHEY and CDR2 SVGAGI. The CDR3 loop spans 15 amino acids. The CDR3 DNA follows: TGTGCCAGCGGGGGACAGGGTTATAGCAATCAGCCCCAGCATTTT. It specifies CASGGQGYSNQPQHF.

The rearrangement links TRBV7-2 to TRBJ2-7, with 7 bases matching TRBD2. The CDR3 contains 17 residues. V was clipped by 1 base and J by 5 bases; unmatched bases: 14. Germline V lookup: CDR1 SGHTA, CDR2 FQGNSA. The CDR3 sequence: CASSLVMPGLYLHEQYF. CDR3 DNA: TGTGCCAGCAGCTTAGTAATGCCGGGACTATATTTACACGAGCAGTACTTC. The complete variable domain, with remaining parts taken from reference TRBV7-2 and TRBJ2-7, reads GAGVSQSPSNKVTEKGKDVELRCDPISGHTALYWYRQSLGQGLEFLIYFQGNSAPDKSGLPSDRFSAERTGGSVSTLTIQRTQQEDSAVYLCASSLVMPGLYLHEQYFGPGTRLTVT.

CDR3 DNA sequence: TGTGCCAGTACTTTGAGCGGCGGGGTCAAGAATGAGCAGTTCTTC. This translates into CASTLSGGVKNEQFF. J is TRBJ2-1 and V is TRBV2; weak D call: TRBD2 (6 bases). This CDR3 is 15 amino acids long. Trimming removed 9 bases at V and 7 bases at J, with 22 bases between. Germline V lookup: CDR1 SNHLY, CDR2 FYNNEI. Using reference TRBV2 and TRBJ2-1 for the parts outside the CDR3, the full variable domain is EPEVTQTPSHQVTQMGQEVILRCVPISNHLYFYWYRQILGQKVEFLVSFYNNEISEKSEIFDDQFSVERPDGSNFTLKIRSTKLEDSAMYFCASTLSGGVKNEQFFGPGTRLTVL.

J is TRBJ1-2 and V is TRBV7-2; D might be TRBD1 (6 bases). The CDR3 length is 13 residues. Germline CDR1 SGHTA, CDR2 FQGNSA. V was cut by 2 bases and J by 7 bases, with 11 bases left in between. The CDR3 reads CASSLLGAGGYTF. CDR3 DNA sequence: TGTGCCAGCAGCTTACTGGGGGCTGGTGGCTACACCTTC.

The gene calls are TRBV5-1 and TRBJ2-2; 11 bases line up with TRBD1. The J segment lost 4 bases and the V segment lost 1 base, leaving 6 bases of the junction unmatched. CDR3 length: 17 residues. Looked up from germline, CDR1 is SGHRS and CDR2 is YFSETQ. CDR3 DNA: TGCGCCAGCAGCTTGCGTCGTGGACAGGGGGCCACCGGGGAGCTGTTTTTT. Its protein is CASSLRRGQGATGELFF.

J is TRBJ2-7 and V is TRBV5-1, with D perhaps TRBD1 (7 bases). CDR1 SGHRS and CDR2 YFSETQ come from the germline V gene. V was trimmed by 0 bases and J by 2 bases, leaving 15 bases between them. The CDR3 consists of 16 residues. CDR3: CASSLAEQGGTYEQYF. DNA of the CDR3: TGCGCCAGCAGCTTGGCCGAGCAGGGGGGCACCTACGAGCAGTACTTC.